Reported below is one T cell receptor beta chain. Antigen specificity is unknown. The data derive from a study of response to subunit inactivated influenza vaccine. TCRdb re-called the RT-PCR reads through MiXCR, storing one row per CDR3 protein. Of 500,000 or so distinct CDR3 sequences listed, 16% are singletons. V shed 5 bases, J shed 2 bases, and the junction held 7 bases outside the gene matches. The CDR3 runs to 15 residues. Germline V lookup: CDR1 SEHNR, CDR2 FQNEAQ (reference sequence). Overall study findings and caveats: Each seasonal influenza vaccination recruits few new T cells, the authors suggested.

The rearrangement links TRBV7-9 to TRBJ2-3, with 7 bases matching TRBD2. Here the sequenced sample was CD4+ T cells sorted from PBMCs, taken around 25 months after vaccination. The sequence was obtained from a man in his fifties or sixties who received an inactivated influenza vaccine. The CDR3 DNA follows: TGTGCCAGCAGCCGAGAAGCGGGAATCACAGATACGCAGTATTTT. Protein sequence: CASSREAGITDTQYF.